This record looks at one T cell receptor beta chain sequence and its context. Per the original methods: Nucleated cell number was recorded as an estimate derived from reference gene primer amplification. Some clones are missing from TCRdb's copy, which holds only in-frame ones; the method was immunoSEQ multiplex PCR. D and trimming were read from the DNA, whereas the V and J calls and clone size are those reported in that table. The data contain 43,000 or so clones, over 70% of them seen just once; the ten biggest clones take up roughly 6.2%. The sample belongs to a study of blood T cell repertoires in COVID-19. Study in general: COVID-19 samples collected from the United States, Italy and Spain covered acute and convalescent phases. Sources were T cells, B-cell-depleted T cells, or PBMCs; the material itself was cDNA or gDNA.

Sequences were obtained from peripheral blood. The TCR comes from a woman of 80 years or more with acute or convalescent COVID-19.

The DNA of the CDR3 is TGTGCCAGCTCACCACCCGGTTTGACTAGCGGGGCGCGCAATGAGCAGTTCTTC. Protein sequence: CASSPPGLTSGARNEQFF. V is TRBV18 and J is TRBJ2-1, with TRBD2 matching over 11 bases. V lost 0 bases and J lost 6; bases outside the gene matches: 10. The germline V gene has CDR1 KGHSH and CDR2 LQKENI. This CDR3 has 18 amino acids.